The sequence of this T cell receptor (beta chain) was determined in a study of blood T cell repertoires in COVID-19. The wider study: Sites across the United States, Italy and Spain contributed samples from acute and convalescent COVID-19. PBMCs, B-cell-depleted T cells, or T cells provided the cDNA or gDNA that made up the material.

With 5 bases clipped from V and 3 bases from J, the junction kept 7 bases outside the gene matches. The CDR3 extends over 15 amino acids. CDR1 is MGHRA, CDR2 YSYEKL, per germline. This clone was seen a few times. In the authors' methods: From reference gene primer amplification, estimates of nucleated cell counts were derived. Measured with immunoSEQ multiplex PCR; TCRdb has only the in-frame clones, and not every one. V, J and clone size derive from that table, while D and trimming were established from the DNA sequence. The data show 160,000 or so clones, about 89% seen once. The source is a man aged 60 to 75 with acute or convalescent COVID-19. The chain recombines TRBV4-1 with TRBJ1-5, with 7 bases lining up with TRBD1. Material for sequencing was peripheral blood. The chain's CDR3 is CASSDAGTANQPQHF. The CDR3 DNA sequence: TGCGCCAGCAGCGACGCCGGGACAGCCAATCAGCCCCAGCATTTT.